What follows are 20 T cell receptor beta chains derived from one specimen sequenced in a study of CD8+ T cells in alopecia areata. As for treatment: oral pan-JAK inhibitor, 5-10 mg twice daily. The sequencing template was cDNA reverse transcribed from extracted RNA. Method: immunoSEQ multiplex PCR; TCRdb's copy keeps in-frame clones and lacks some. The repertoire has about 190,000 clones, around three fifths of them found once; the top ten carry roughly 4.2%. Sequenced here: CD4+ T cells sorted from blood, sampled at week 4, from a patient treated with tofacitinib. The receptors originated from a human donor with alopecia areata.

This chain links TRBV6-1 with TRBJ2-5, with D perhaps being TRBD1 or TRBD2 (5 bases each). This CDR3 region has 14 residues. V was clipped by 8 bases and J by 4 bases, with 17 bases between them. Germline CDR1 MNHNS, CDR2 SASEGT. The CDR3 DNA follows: TGTGCCAGCCGTGGGGGTAGGCAGAGAGAGACCCAGTACTTC. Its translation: CASRGGRQRETQYF.

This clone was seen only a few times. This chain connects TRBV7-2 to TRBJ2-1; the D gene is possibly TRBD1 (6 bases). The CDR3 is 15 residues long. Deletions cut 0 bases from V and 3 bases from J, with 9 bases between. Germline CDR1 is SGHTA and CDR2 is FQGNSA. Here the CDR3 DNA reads TGTGCCAGCAGCTTAGCCAGGGGTCGCTACAATGAGCAGTTCTTC. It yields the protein CASSLARGRYNEQFF.

The CDR3 spells CASTLGGQARETQYF. The DNA of the CDR3 is TGTGCCAGCACCCTTGGGGGACAGGCGAGGGAGACCCAGTACTTC. V gene TRBV2 combines with J gene TRBJ2-5; 8 positions agree with TRBD1. Germline V gene sequence: CDR1 SNHLY, CDR2 FYNNEI. This CDR3 is 15 amino acids long. V shed 7 bases and J 5 bases; nucleotides not matched to a gene: 12.

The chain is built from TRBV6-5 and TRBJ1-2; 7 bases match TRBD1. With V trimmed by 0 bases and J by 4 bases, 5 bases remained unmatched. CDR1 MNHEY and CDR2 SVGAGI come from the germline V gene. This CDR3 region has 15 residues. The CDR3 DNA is TGTGCCAGCAGTTACTCGAAAGGGGGCGGCTATGGCTACACCTTC. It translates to CASSYSKGGGYGYTF.

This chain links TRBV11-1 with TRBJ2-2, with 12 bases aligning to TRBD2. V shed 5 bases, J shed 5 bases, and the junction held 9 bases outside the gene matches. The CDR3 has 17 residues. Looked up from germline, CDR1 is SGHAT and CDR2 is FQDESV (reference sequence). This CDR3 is CASSRTSGASGTGELFF. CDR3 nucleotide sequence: TGTGCCAGCAGCCGGACTAGCGGGGCTTCGGGGACCGGGGAGCTGTTTTTT. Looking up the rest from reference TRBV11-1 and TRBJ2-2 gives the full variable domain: EAEVAQSPRYKITEKSQAVAFWCDPISGHATLYWYRQILGQGPELLVQFQDESVVDDSQLPKDRFSAERLKGVDSTLKIQPAELGDSAMYLCASSRTSGASGTGELFFGEGSRLTVL.

In DNA, the CDR3 is TGCGCCAGCAGCCGGACTAGCGGGGGGCTTAACTCCTACGAGCAGTACTTC. Residues: CASSRTSGGLNSYEQYF. V is TRBV5-1 and J is TRBJ2-7; 14 bases align to TRBD2. The germline CDR1 and CDR2 sequences are SGHRS and YFSETQ. This CDR3 has 17 amino acids. Trimming took 4 bases from V and 0 from J; bases not matched to a gene: 6.

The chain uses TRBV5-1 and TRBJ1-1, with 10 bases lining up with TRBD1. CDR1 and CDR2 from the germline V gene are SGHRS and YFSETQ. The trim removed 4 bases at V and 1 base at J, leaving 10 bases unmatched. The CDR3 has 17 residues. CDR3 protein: CASSLGGQGLTNTEAFF. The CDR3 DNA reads TGCGCCAGCAGCCTAGGGGGACAGGGGCTGACGAACACTGAAGCTTTCTTT.

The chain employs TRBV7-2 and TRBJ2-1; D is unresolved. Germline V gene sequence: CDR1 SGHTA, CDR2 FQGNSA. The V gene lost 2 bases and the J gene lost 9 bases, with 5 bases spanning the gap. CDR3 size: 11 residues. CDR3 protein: CASSLFFEQFF. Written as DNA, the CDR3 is TGTGCCAGCAGCTTATTCTTTGAGCAGTTCTTC.

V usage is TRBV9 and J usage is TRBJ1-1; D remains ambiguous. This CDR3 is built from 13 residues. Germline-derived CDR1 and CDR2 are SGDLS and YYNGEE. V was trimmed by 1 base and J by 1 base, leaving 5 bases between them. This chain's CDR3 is CASSVRENTEAFF. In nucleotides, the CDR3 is TGTGCCAGCAGCGTAAGGGAGAACACTGAAGCTTTCTTT. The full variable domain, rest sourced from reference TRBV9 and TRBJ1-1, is DSGVTQTPKHLITATGQRVTLRCSPRSGDLSVYWYQQSLDQGLQFLIQYYNGEERAKGNILERFSAQQFPDLHSELNLSSLELGDSALYFCASSVRENTEAFFGQGTRLTVV.

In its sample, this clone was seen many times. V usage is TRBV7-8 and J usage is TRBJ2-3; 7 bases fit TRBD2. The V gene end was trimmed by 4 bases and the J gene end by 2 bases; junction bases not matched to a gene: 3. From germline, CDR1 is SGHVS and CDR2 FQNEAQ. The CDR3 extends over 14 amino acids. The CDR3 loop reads CASSSRGVTDTQYF. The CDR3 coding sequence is TGTGCCAGCAGCTCCCGGGGGGTCACAGATACGCAGTATTTT.

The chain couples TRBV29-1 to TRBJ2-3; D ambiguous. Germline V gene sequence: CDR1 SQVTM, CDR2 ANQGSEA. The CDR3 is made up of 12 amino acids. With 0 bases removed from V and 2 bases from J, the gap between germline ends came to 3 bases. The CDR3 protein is CSVEEITDTQYF. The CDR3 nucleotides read TGCAGCGTTGAAGAGATCACAGATACGCAGTATTTT.

The CDR3 nucleotides read TGTGCCATCAGTGAGTCGTGGGAACAAGAGACCCAGTACTTC. This translates into CAISESWEQETQYF. The chain links TRBV10-3 to TRBJ2-5; no clear D gene. The CDR3 totals 14 residues. Germline assignment: CDR1 ENHRY and CDR2 SYGVKD. The V gene lost 0 bases and the J gene lost 2 bases, with 7 bases spanning the gap.

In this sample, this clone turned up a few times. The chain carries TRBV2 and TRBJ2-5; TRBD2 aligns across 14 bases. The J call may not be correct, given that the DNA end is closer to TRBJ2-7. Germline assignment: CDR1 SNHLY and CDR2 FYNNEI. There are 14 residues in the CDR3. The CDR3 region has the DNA TGTGCCAGCAATCGACTAGCGGGGGGGGACGAGCAGTACTTC. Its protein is CASNRLAGGDEQYF.

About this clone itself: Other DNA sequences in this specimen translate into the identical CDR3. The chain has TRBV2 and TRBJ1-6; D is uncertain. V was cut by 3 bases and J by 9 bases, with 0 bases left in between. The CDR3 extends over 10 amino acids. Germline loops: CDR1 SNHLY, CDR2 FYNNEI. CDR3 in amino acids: CASSDSPLHF. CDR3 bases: TGTGCCAGCAGTGATTCACCCCTCCACTTT.

CDR3 in amino acids: CASSLDPGNSPLHF. DNA of the CDR3: TGCGCCAGCAGCTTAGATCCGGGAAATTCACCCCTCCACTTT. The rearrangement joins TRBV5-1 to TRBJ1-6; no clear D gene. V was clipped by 2 bases and J by 7 bases, with 10 bases between them. The CDR3 covers 14 residues. Germline V CDR1 and CDR2: SGHRS, YFSETQ.

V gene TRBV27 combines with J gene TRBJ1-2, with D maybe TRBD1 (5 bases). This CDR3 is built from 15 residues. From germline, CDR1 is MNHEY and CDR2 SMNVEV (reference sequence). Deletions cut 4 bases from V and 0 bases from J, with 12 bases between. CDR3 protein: CASSSSGVPNYGYTF. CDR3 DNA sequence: TGTGCCAGCAGTTCCTCGGGGGTACCTAACTATGGCTACACCTTC.

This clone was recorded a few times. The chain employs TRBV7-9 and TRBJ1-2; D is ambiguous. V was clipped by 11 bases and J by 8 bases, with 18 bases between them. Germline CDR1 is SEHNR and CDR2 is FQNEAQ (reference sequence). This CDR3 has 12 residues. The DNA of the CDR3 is TGTGCCGGGCGGACCGGCCTATGGGGCTACACCTTC. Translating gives CAGRTGLWGYTF.

CDR3 sequence: CAWNPSLGGQYF. DNA of the CDR3: TGTGCCTGGAACCCATCGTTAGGGGGGCAGTACTTC. V is TRBV30 and J is TRBJ2-5; the D call may be TRBD1 or TRBD2 (6 bases each). Per germline, CDR1 GTSNPN and CDR2 SVGIG (reference sequence). This CDR3 region has 12 residues. The ends were cut back, 4 bases at V and 11 bases at J, with 17 bases in the middle.

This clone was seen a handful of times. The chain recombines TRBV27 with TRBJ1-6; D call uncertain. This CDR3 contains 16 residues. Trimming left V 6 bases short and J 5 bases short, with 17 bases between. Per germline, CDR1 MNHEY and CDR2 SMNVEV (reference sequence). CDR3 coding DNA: TGTGCCAGCAGACCCGGACCCCCGAAGGATAATTCACCCCTCCACTTT. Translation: CASRPGPPKDNSPLHF.

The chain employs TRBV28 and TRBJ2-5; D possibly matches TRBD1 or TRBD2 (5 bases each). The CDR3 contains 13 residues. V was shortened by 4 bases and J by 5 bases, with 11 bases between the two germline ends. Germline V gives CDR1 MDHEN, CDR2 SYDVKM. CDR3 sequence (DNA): TGTGCCAGCAGTTCATTAGGGGAGGAGACCCAGTACTTC. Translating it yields CASSSLGEETQYF.